This T cell receptor (beta chain) was recovered during a study of post-analysis software for immune sequencing data. General study points: Five TRBV segments, including TRBV5-6, TRBV5-1 and TRBV20-1, were more frequent in patients than controls. Comparison with controls showed significantly lower normalized Chao1 diversity in multiple sclerosis patients.

Built from TCR beta cDNA, the libraries had unique molecular identifiers in them. T cells numbering roughly 1 to 10 million yielded some 500,000 cDNA molecules. Each CDR3 protein is one row after TCRdb ran MiXCR on the PCR reads. This table has under 650,000 distinct CDR3 sequences, about 40% appearing once. This clonotype was picked up many times. Antigen: not known. This CDR3 has 12 residues. Germline CDR1 is SGHRS and CDR2 is YFSETQ. Trimming cost V 4 bases and J 6 bases, with 9 bases left between them. V usage is TRBV5-1 and J usage is TRBJ2-3; TRBD1 is a possible D gene (5 bases). This receptor was identified in a girl aged 5-17 years with multiple sclerosis. Sequencing used blood. CDR3 sequence reads: CASSPGRDTQYF. DNA of the CDR3: TGCGCCAGCAGCCCAGGGCGGGATACGCAGTATTTT.